This T cell receptor (beta chain) was retrieved from a study of blood T cell repertoires in COVID-19 (dated by TCRdb to between 2020 and 2021). At the level of the whole study: The collaborator samples originated in the United States, Italy and Spain and spanned the acute and convalescent phases of COVID-19. The prospective study material was composed of cDNA or gDNA derived from T cells, B-cell-depleted T cells, or PBMCs. Subjects who had been exposed to COVID-19, were actively infected with it, or had recovered from it provided the deeply sampled blood TCRbeta repertoires that made up the dataset. The repertoires were made available in a free public database intended to serve as a resource for research on the immune response to SARS-CoV-2. Samples came from the ongoing ImmuneRACE study (first 160 participants) plus 1,254 subjects from 6 global collaborators. A de-identified subject ID, COVID-19 status, age in years and sex were almost always included in the sample metadata. Where HLA class I and class II types were available, the types were taken from metadata supplied by the sample provider, not from assay-based typing.

In regard to this clone: Its antigen is unknown. No much larger clone exists at a distance of one base, and base qualities are not known.

The CDR3 runs 11 residues from the cysteine to the phenylalanine. Only CDR3 DNA is held: 33 bases, read in frame from base 1. The V end loses 12 bases and the J end loses 6 bases, and a stretch of 13 bases separates them. CDR1 and CDR2 are read off the germline V gene as KGHDR and SFDVKD. TCRbeta CDR3 regions were amplified from genomic DNA using the immunoSEQ Assay, a bias-controlled multiplex PCR. In the paper's pipeline: The number of nucleated cells in each sample was estimated by amplification of reference gene primers within the assay. To quantify the absolute abundance of each unique TCRbeta CDR3 rearrangement, sequence reads were collapsed and filtered. Productive Simpson clonality was computed per sample as the square root of Simpson's diversity index over productive rearrangements. This immuneACCESS table, as held by TCRdb, lists in-frame sequences with V and J called but not all clones. Of the missing ones, under half trace to an unresolved V gene in checked studies; the others have no known cause. The V and J calls and the clone size are those of that table, but D and trimming were determined from the DNA. Here the sample has tens of thousands of clones; more than 65% occur a single time. The ten largest clones represent 4.5% of the sample.

The collaborating institutions used their own protocols to collect whole blood in K2EDTA tubes. Collaborator samples were shipped for TCRbeta analysis as frozen whole blood, isolated PBMCs, or DNA extracted from either sample type. General conclusions and limits of the study: The quantity of clinical and demographic metadata differed by source and by participant and was supplied without curation.

Sequenced input: peripheral blood. The source of this sequence is a woman in her sixties or seventies with acute or convalescent COVID-19. The sequence links TRBV24-1 to TRBJ1-2, with the identity of the D gene unclear. The DNA sequence is TGTGCCGCCCAAGGAGCGCATGGCTACACCTTC. Its translation is CAAQGAHGYTF.